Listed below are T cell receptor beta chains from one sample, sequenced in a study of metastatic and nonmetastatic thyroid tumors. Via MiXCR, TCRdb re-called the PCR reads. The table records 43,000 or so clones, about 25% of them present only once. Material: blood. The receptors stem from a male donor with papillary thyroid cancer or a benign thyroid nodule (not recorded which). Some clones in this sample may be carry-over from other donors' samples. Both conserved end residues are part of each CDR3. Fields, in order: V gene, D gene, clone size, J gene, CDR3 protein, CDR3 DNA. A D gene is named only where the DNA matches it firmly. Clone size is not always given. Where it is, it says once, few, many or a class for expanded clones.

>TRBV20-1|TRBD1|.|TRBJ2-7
CSANPEGGFSYEQYF
TGCAGTGCCAATCCGGAAGGGGGCTTTTCCTACGAGCAGTACTTC
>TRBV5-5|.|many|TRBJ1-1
CASSQGAHTEAFF
TGTGCCAGCAGTCAGGGAGCCCACACTGAAGCTTTCTTT
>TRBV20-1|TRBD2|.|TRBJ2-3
CSKRGVSGMPTDTQYF
TGCAGTAAAAGAGGAGTAAGCGGGATGCCCACAGATACGCAGTATTTT
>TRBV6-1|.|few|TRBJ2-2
CASRGGQNTGELFF
TGTGCCAGCAGGGGAGGACAAAACACCGGGGAGCTGTTTTTT
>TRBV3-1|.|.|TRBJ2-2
CASSPTQIPNTGELFF
TGTGCCAGCAGCCCGACCCAGATACCAAACACCGGGGAGCTGTTTTTT
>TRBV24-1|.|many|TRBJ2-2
CATSDSQDTGELFF
TGTGCCACCAGTGATTCCCAGGACACCGGGGAGCTGTTTTTT
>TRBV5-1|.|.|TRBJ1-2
CASSPSVANYGYTF
TGCGCCAGCAGCCCGTCGGTGGCTAACTATGGCTACACCTTC
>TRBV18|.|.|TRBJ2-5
CASSPPGQRVGMETQYF
TGTGCCAGCTCACCACCGGGACAAAGAGTGGGAATGGAGACCCAGTACTTC
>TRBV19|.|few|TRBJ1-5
CASSTQRVQPQHF
TGTGCCAGTAGTACGCAAAGGGTACAGCCCCAGCATTTT
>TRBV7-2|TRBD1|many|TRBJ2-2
CASSETGGRTGELFF
TGTGCCAGCAGCGAGACAGGGGGACGAACCGGGGAGCTGTTTTTT
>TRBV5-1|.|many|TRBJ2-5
CASRVGGAETQYF
TGCGCCAGCCGCGTGGGGGGCGCGGAGACCCAGTACTTC